Listed below are T cell receptor beta chains from one sample, sequenced in a study of persistence of HIV-infected CD4 T cells. Their recognized antigens are unknown. Produced via immunoSEQ multiplex PCR; TCRdb's table is partial and in-frame only. The repertoire holds roughly 17,000 clones, with roughly 61% as singletons. This specimen consisted of CD4+ T cells sorted from PBMCs after approximately 19-hour stimulation, obtained from a patient who received antiretroviral therapy. The receptor set was obtained from an adult woman with HIV who was CMV-seropositive. Both conserved end residues are part of each CDR3. The order of the fields is clone size, D gene, J gene, V gene, CDR3 protein, CDR3 DNA. The D gene is left open where the match is weak. Size is stated for part of the rows, as once, few or many counts, or as a class when the clone is expanded.

>NA|NA|TRBJ1-3|TRBV3-1/TRBV3-2
CASSQGPVSGNTIYF
TGTGCCAGCAGCCAAGGCCCTGTCTCTGGAAACACCATATATTTT
>NA|TRBD1|TRBJ2-1|TRBV7-3
CASSSSTGGQFF
TGTGCCAGCAGCTCTTCAACAGGGGGGCAGTTCTTC
>few|NA|TRBJ1-2|TRBV7-9
CASSLEQAYGYTF
TGTGCCAGCAGCTTAGAACAGGCCTATGGCTACACCTTC
>few|NA|TRBJ1-2|TRBV2
CASSEVRAGGGYTF
TGTGCCAGCAGTGAAGTGAGGGCCGGAGGTGGCTACACCTTC
>few|NA|TRBJ1-1|TRBV15
CATSSGWSGTGTEAFF
TGTGCCACCAGCAGTGGGTGGTCCGGTACTGGCACTGAAGCTTTCTTT
>NA|TRBD1|TRBJ1-4|TRBV27
CASSLSQGVGDEKLFF
TGTGCCAGCAGTTTATCCCAGGGGGTGGGGGATGAAAAACTGTTTTTT
>few|TRBD2|TRBJ2-2|TRBV5-5
CASIGTNPPGELFF
TGTGCCAGCATTGGGACTAACCCCCCCGGGGAGCTGTTTTTT
>NA|TRBD1|TRBJ1-2|TRBV5-4
CASSPGTGDGGYTF
TGTGCCAGCAGCCCGGGGACAGGGGATGGCGGCTACACCTTC
>NA|TRBD1|TRBJ1-1|TRBV25-1
CASHPGGQTEAFF
TGTGCCAGCCACCCAGGGGGACAGACTGAAGCTTTCTTT
>medium-sized|NA|TRBJ2-7|TRBV4-2
CASSQDWSGILGHYEQYF
TGTGCCAGCAGCCAAGATTGGTCGGGAATCCTCGGCCACTACGAGCAGTACTTC
>medium-sized|TRBD2|TRBJ2-2|TRBV29-1
CSVGSQASGTDTGELFF
TGCAGCGTTGGGTCTCAGGCTAGCGGGACCGACACCGGGGAGCTGTTTTTT
>NA|TRBD2|TRBJ2-3|TRBV13
CASSLDRGGLTDTQYF
TGTGCCAGCAGCCTAGACCGGGGGGGCCTTACAGATACGCAGTATTTT
>NA|TRBD2|TRBJ2-3|TRBV7-3
CASSLTGSASGGLQYF
TGTGCCAGCAGCTTAACCGGGTCGGCTAGCGGGGGGCTGCAGTATTTT
>few|TRBD2|TRBJ2-1|TRBV7-2
CASSLAEVAGYEQFF
TGTGCCAGCAGCTTAGCCGAGGTAGCGGGGTATGAGCAGTTCTTC
>NA|TRBD2|TRBJ2-7|TRBV10-3
CAISARTSGGHEQYF
TGTGCCATCAGTGCCCGGACTAGCGGGGGGCACGAGCAGTACTTC
>NA|NA|TRBJ2-2|TRBV6-5
CASSYGAAGTGELFF
TGTGCCAGCAGTTATGGAGCGGCGGGCACCGGGGAGCTGTTTTTT
>few|TRBD1|TRBJ2-7|TRBV10-2
CASSSVTGTARNEQYF
TGCGCCAGCAGCAGTGTCACCGGGACAGCCAGAAACGAGCAGTACTTC
>NA|TRBD1|TRBJ1-5|TRBV6-5
CASSRDRGNQPQHF
TGTGCCAGCAGTAGGGACAGGGGCAATCAGCCCCAGCATTTT
>few|NA|TRBJ1-2|TRBV28
CASSLEVHGYTF
TGTGCCAGCAGTTTAGAGGTACATGGCTACACCTTC
>NA|NA|TRBJ1-6|TRBV18
CASSGLRQDNSPLHF
TGTGCCAGCTCTGGGCTCCGACAGGATAATTCACCCCTCCACTTT
>NA|TRBD1|TRBJ1-4|TRBV19
CASSIVQGMTNEKLFF
TGTGCCAGTAGTATAGTACAGGGGATGACTAATGAAAAACTGTTTTTT
>NA|NA|TRBJ2-3|TRBV18
CASSRAPSADTQYF
TGTGCCAGCTCACGGGCGCCTAGCGCAGATACGCAGTATTTT
>medium-sized|NA|TRBJ1-5|TRBV28
CASSLEVQPQHF
TGTGCCAGCAGTTTAGAGGTTCAGCCCCAGCATTTT
>few|NA|TRBJ1-4|TRBV30
CAWSLWGEKLFF
TGTGCCTGGAGTCTCTGGGGAGAAAAACTGTTTTTT
>medium-sized|NA|TRBJ1-2|TRBV7-3
CASSLMGDAKGGYTF
TGTGCCAGCAGCTTAATGGGGGACGCCAAAGGCGGCTACACCTTC
>once|NA|TRBJ2-5|TRBV30
CAWSVLGLETQYF
TGTGCCTGGAGTGTACTAGGACTAGAGACCCAGTACTTC
>medium-sized|NA|TRBJ1-5|TRBV5-5
CASNPGRGVNQPQHF
TGTGCCAGCAACCCGGGCAGGGGCGTCAATCAGCCCCAGCATTTT
>NA|NA|TRBJ2-2|TRBV13
CASSDFDPKLTLPGELFF
TGTGCCAGCAGCGATTTTGATCCGAAGTTGACCCTACCCGGGGAGCTGTTTTTT
>NA|NA|TRBJ1-6|TRBV7-8
CASSLGGGRPLHF
TGTGCCAGCAGCTTAGGGGGGGGGCGTCCCCTCCACTTT
>NA|NA|TRBJ1-5|TRBV19
CASSINRDQPQHF
TGTGCCAGTAGTATAAACAGGGATCAGCCCCAGCATTTT
>NA|NA|TRBJ2-4|TRBV6-1
CASSEHTSKNIQYF
TGTGCCAGCAGTGAACATACCAGCAAAAACATTCAGTACTTC
>NA|TRBD1|TRBJ1-4|TRBV19
CASSSQGAGQEKLFF
TGTGCCAGTAGCTCACAGGGGGCCGGTCAGGAAAAACTGTTTTTT
>NA|NA|TRBJ1-5|TRBV19
CASSLNRDQPQHF
TGTGCCAGTAGTCTCAATAGGGATCAGCCCCAGCATTTT
>NA|NA|TRBJ2-1|TRBV3-1/TRBV3-2
CASSQAESEQFF
TGTGCCAGCAGCCAGGCCGAGTCCGAGCAGTTCTTC
>once|TRBD1|TRBJ1-1|TRBV18
CASSLTGGNTEAFF
TGTGCCAGCTCACTTACAGGGGGGAACACTGAAGCTTTCTTT
>NA|NA|TRBJ2-1|TRBV12-1
CASSRFTNEQFF
TGTGCCAGCAGCCGATTTACTAATGAGCAGTTCTTC
>NA|TRBD1|TRBJ2-2|TRBV9
CASSVEVTGGANGELFF
TGTGCCAGCAGCGTAGAGGTGACAGGGGGCGCAAACGGGGAGCTGTTTTTT
>NA|TRBD1|TRBJ2-1|TRBV5-1
CASSSGGYVYNEQFF
TGCGCCAGCAGCTCAGGGGGCTACGTTTACAATGAGCAGTTCTTC
>NA|NA|TRBJ2-5|TRBV5-1
CASSRNGVETQYF
TGCGCCAGCAGCCGGAATGGGGTTGAGACCCAGTACTTC
>few|NA|TRBJ1-1|TRBV30
CAWSPKSNTEAFF
TGTGCCTGGAGTCCGAAGTCGAACACTGAAGCTTTCTTT
>NA|NA|TRBJ1-2|TRBV5-1
CASSLAAGSRGYTF
TGCGCCAGCAGCTTGGCGGCGGGATCTCGGGGCTACACCTTC
>NA|TRBD1|TRBJ2-5|TRBV24-1
CATSDNLYGDRGETQYF
TGTGCCACCAGTGATAACCTCTACGGAGACAGGGGAGAGACCCAGTACTTC
>NA|TRBD1|TRBJ1-2|TRBV27
CASSLLTGGGGYTF
TGTGCCAGCAGTTTACTTACAGGGGGCGGGGGCTACACCTTC
>NA|NA|TRBJ1-1|TRBV6-1
CASSEVSNLGTEAFF
TGTGCCAGCAGTGAGGTGTCTAATTTGGGCACTGAAGCTTTCTTT
>NA|NA|TRBJ1-4|TRBV7-8
CASSSGGWGEKLFF
TGTGCCAGCAGCTCGGGGGGATGGGGTGAAAAACTGTTTTTT
>NA|TRBD1|TRBJ1-1|TRBV27
CASSPKGQGQAFF
TGTGCCAGCAGTCCCAAGGGACAGGGGCAAGCTTTCTTT
>few|NA|TRBJ1-6|TRBV2
CASGGDLRSPLHF
TGTGCCAGCGGGGGGGATCTACGATCACCCCTCCACTTT
>NA|TRBD1|TRBJ1-3|TRBV5-4
CASRPGGFGNTIYF
TGTGCCAGCAGGCCAGGGGGCTTTGGAAACACCATATATTTT
>NA|NA|TRBJ1-1|TRBV5-1
CASSLISPARGNTEAFF
TGCGCCAGCAGCTTGATTAGCCCGGCCAGGGGGAACACTGAAGCTTTCTTT
>NA|NA|TRBJ2-6|TRBV11-3
CASSPGGAGANVLTF
TGTGCCAGCAGCCCCGGGGGTGCTGGGGCCAACGTCCTGACTTTC
>few|NA|TRBJ1-4|TRBV19
CASSQQGFNEKLFF
TGTGCCAGTAGTCAGCAGGGGTTTAATGAAAAACTGTTTTTT
>NA|NA|TRBJ2-1|TRBV5-8
CASSLQRGMGWYEQFF
TGTGCCAGCAGCTTGCAACGGGGAATGGGCTGGTATGAGCAGTTCTTC
>once|NA|TRBJ1-1|TRBV30
CAWEARGRWTEAFF
TGTGCCTGGGAGGCCAGGGGCCGTTGGACTGAAGCTTTCTTT
>NA|NA|TRBJ1-2|TRBV29-1
CSVSLTGSNYGYTF
TGCAGCGTTTCCCTTACAGGGTCCAACTATGGCTACACCTTC
>few|NA|TRBJ1-1|TRBV2
CASKDSIVNTEAFF
TGTGCCAGCAAGGACAGCATAGTGAACACTGAAGCTTTCTTT
>once|NA|TRBJ1-5|TRBV5-5
CASSLVTGIGNQPQHF
TGTGCCAGCAGCTTGGTCACAGGGATAGGGAATCAGCCCCAGCATTTT
>NA|TRBD2|TRBJ2-3|TRBV24-1
CATSNLAGGTDTQYF
TGTGCCACCTCAAATCTAGCGGGGGGCACAGATACGCAGTATTTT
>NA|NA|TRBJ2-1|TRBV5-4
CASSLEGSSYNEQFF
TGTGCCAGCAGCTTAGAGGGGAGCTCCTACAATGAGCAGTTCTTC
>NA|NA|TRBJ1-1|TRBV14
CASSQTGRAFF
TGTGCCAGCAGCCAAACAGGGCGGGCTTTCTTT
>NA|NA|TRBJ2-3|TRBV2
CASGLRAPTDTQYF
TGTGCCAGCGGCTTACGGGCCCCCACAGATACGCAGTATTTT